The 12 T cell receptor beta chains reported below all come from one sample, sequenced in a study of T cells in narcolepsy. TCRdb keeps only in-frame clones here, not all; method: immunoSEQ multiplex PCR. The sample has some 29,000 clones, about 87% seen once. The sequencing sample was made of memory (CD45RA-) CD4+ T cells from blood. All receptors derive from a human donor in good health.

This clone showed up just once. The identical CDR3 is also encoded by other nucleotide sequences in the sample. The gene calls are TRBV7-9 and TRBJ2-7, with TRBD1 matching 9 bases. V lost 5 bases, J lost 5 bases, and 10 bases stayed unmatched. The CDR3 length is 15 residues. Germline loops: CDR1 SEHNR, CDR2 FQNEAQ (reference sequence). The CDR3 nucleotides are TGTGCCAGCAGCCTCGATGGGACAGGGAACCACGAGCAGTACTTC. Its protein is CASSLDGTGNHEQYF.

This clone was seen just once. V usage is TRBV11-1 and J usage is TRBJ2-5, with 13 bases matching TRBD2. V dropped 5 bases and J dropped 5; count of bases not matched to a gene: 8. The CDR3 consists of 16 residues. CDR1 is SGHAT and CDR2 is FQDESV in the germline V gene (reference sequence). The CDR3 sequence is CASSPGTSGNAETQYF. The CDR3 DNA reads as TGTGCCAGCAGCCCTGGGACTAGCGGGAATGCGGAGACCCAGTACTTC.

This clone has only one observation. This CDR3 reads CASSLERWKNIQYF. CDR3 coding DNA: TGTGCCAGCAGCTTAGAACGGTGGAAAAACATTCAGTACTTC. The V call is TRBV11-2, the J call TRBJ2-4, with D uncertain. Trimming shortened V by 0 bases and J by 4 bases, and 7 bases separated the two germline ends. The CDR3 is made up of 14 amino acids. Germline CDR1 is SGHAT and CDR2 is FQNNGV.

The chain is built from TRBV6-1 and TRBJ1-2; possibly TRBD1 for D (5 bases). Germline-derived CDR1 and CDR2 are MNHNS and SASEGT. V dropped 6 bases and J dropped 8 bases, with 16 bases sitting between them. CDR3 length: 13 residues. The CDR3 sequence: CASRVGALKGYTF. The CDR3 coding sequence is TGTGCCAGCAGGGTTGGGGCCCTGAAAGGCTACACCTTC.

The V call is TRBV5-4, the J call TRBJ2-2; D remains unclear. With 2 bases removed from V and 4 bases from J, the gap between germline ends came to 15 bases. Germline V lookup: CDR1 SGHNT, CDR2 YYREEE (reference sequence). This CDR3 is built from 16 residues. For the CDR3, the DNA is TGTGCCAGCAGCTTAAAAAAGCCCTTCGGCACCGGGGAGCTGTTTTTT. Protein sequence: CASSLKKPFGTGELFF.

The chain recombines TRBV19 with TRBJ2-2; 8 nucleotides line up with TRBD1. V gave up 8 bases and J gave up 8 bases; unmatched junction bases: 22. CDR1 is LNHDA and CDR2 is SQIVND in the germline V gene (reference sequence). The CDR3 runs 18 residues. The DNA of the CDR3 is TGTGCCAGTCTCCCTAACTTCCTGGACAGGGATGCTATAGGGGAGCTGTTTTTT. Its protein is CASLPNFLDRDAIGELFF.

The gene calls are TRBV10-2 and TRBJ2-7, with 9 bases identical to TRBD1. Per the germline V gene, CDR1 is WSHSY and CDR2 is SAAADI. The CDR3 runs 15 residues. V dropped 2 bases and J dropped 4; count of bases not matched to a gene: 6. The CDR3 sequence is CASSERQGGRYEQYF. CDR3 coding DNA: TGCGCCAGCAGTGAGAGACAGGGGGGACGGTACGAGCAGTACTTC.

The chain links TRBV7-6 to TRBJ1-5; D ambiguous. V lost 5 bases and J 3 bases, leaving 8 bases between the germline ends. The CDR3 has 13 amino acids. Germline V lookup: CDR1 SGHVS, CDR2 FNYEAQ. The CDR3 coding sequence is TGTGCCAGCAGCCTAGTCCCCAATCAGCCCCAGCATTTT. Translating it yields CASSLVPNQPQHF.

Only a few counts were recorded for this clone. The chain combines TRBV6-1 with TRBJ2-7, with D possibly TRBD1 on 5 matching bases. CDR3 length: 12 residues. V was shortened by 7 bases and J by 2 bases, with 9 bases between the two germline ends. CDR1 is MNHNS and CDR2 is SASEGT in the germline V gene. The CDR3 sequence is CASNYRTYEQYF. CDR3 nucleotide sequence: TGTGCCAGCAACTACAGGACCTACGAGCAGTACTTC.

The chain links TRBV2 to TRBJ2-1, with 9 bases identical to TRBD2. The CDR3 loop spans 15 amino acids. CDR1 and CDR2 (germline): SNHLY, FYNNEI. Trimming took 2 bases from V and 7 from J; bases not matched to a gene: 6. As DNA, the CDR3 is TGTGCCAGCAGTGAACGTAGCGGGGGAATAAATGAGCAGTTCTTC. As protein: CASSERSGGINEQFF.

J is TRBJ1-4 and V is TRBV6-5, with 7 nucleotides matching TRBD1. V lost 0 bases and J lost 6; bases outside the gene matches: 4. Per the germline V gene, CDR1 is MNHEY and CDR2 is SVGAGI. CDR3 length: 15 residues. In DNA form, the CDR3 reads TGTGCCAGCAGTTACTCGAACAGGGGACATGAAAAACTGTTTTTT. Its protein is CASSYSNRGHEKLFF.

The genes are TRBV5-6 and TRBJ1-6, with D unresolved. V was trimmed by 4 bases and J by 10 bases, leaving 24 bases between them. The CDR3 has 17 residues. Germline CDR1 is SGHDT and CDR2 is YYEEEE. The CDR3 DNA sequence: TGTGCCAGCAGCCGATCATCCGGGGTCCTTCGAGGCTCACCCCTCCACTTT. Amino acids: CASSRSSGVLRGSPLHF.